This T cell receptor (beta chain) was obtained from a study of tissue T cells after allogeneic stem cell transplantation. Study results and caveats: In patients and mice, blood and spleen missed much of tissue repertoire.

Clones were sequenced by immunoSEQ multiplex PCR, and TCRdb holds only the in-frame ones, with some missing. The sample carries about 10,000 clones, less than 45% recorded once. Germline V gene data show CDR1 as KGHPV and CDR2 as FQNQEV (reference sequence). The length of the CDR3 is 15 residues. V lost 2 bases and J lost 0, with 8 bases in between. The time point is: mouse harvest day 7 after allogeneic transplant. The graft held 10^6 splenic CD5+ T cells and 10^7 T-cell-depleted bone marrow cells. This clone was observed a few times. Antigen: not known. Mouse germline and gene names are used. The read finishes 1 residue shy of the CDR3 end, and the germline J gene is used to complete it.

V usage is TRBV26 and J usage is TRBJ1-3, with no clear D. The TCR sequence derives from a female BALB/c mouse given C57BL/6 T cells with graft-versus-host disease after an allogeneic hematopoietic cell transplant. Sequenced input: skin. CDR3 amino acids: CASSLETRSGNTLYF. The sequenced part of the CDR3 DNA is TGTGCCAGCAGTCTGGAGACCCGTTCTGGAAATACGCTCTAT. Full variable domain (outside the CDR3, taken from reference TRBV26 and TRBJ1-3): NSKVIQTPRYLVKGQGQKAKMRCIPEKGHPVVFWYQQNKNNEFKFLINFQNQEVLQQIDMTEKRFSAECPSNSPCSLEIQSSEAGDSALYLCASSLETRSGNTLYFGEGSRLIVV.